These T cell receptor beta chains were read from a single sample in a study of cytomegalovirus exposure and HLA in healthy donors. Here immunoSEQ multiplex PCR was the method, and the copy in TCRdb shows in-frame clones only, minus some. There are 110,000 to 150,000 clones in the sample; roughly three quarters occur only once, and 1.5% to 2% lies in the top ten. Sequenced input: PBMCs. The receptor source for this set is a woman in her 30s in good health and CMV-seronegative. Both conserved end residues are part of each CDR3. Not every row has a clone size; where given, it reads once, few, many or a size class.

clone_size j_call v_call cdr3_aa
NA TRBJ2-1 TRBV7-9 CASSSAYASGKIRNEQFF
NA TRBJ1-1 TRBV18 CASSPGRGGRTEAFF
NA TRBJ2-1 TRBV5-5 CASSLEGAGPTKSQFF
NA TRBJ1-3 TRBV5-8 CASSWLEISGNTIYF
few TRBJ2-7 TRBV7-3 CASSPGTRTGEQYF
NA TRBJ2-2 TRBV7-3 CASSMGRGELFF
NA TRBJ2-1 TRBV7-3 CASSSSSGRADEQFF
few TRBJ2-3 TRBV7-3 CASSLSAGGGHTQYF
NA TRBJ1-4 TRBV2 CASMRGGEKLFF
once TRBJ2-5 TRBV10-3 CAISESGETQYF
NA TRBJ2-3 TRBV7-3 CASSPGTSGPTDTQYF
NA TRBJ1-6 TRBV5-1 CASSFGEGAPLHF
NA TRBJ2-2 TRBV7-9 CASSLIQGTGELFF
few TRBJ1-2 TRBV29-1 CSGGDRYYGYTF
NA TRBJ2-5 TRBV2 CASSEDRDREETQYF
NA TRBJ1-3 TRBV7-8 CASSPLKGQTGNTIYF
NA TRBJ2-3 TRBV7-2 CASSFSGGAGTDTQYF
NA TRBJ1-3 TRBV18 CASSPSTGYSGNTIYF
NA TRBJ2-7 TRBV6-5 CASRLAGRHEQYF
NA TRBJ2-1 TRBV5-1 CASSPQGQGDEQFF
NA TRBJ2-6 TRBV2 CASIRGSGANVLTF
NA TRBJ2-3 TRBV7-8 CASSSGTSGRGGDTQYF
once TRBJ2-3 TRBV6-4 CASSDSGLAADTQYF
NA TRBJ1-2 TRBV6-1 CASSEQGSSYGYTF